The T cell receptor beta chain described here comes from a study of CD8+CD57+ T cells in acquired aplastic anemia. The germline V gene encodes CDR1 PRHDT and CDR2 FYEKMQ (reference sequence). The CDR3 consists of 15 residues. Trimming pared 1 base from V and 2 bases from J, leaving 9 bases between. In the case of this clonotype: Its matching antigen is unknown.

Genomic DNA was employed as the template in profiling TCR beta VDJ and CDR3. MiXCR, applied by TCRdb to the reads, yields one record per CDR3 protein. The data contain roughly 500,000 distinct CDR3 sequences, around 32% of them singletons. For sequencing, patients were chosen who had shown expansion of CD8+CD57+ cells by flow cytometry. Study-level findings and limits: Some 30 was the count of CD8+ CDR3 sequences that patients shared with controls.

This sequence was found in a human donor with aplastic anemia. V gene TRBV13 combines with J gene TRBJ2-1; D might be TRBD2 (5 bases). Sequencing input: sorted CD4+, CD8+, or CD8+CD57+ T cells (not recorded which) from PBMCs. The CDR3 DNA is TGTGCCAGCAGCTTAGTAAGGAGGACCTACAATGAGCAGTTCTTC. This encodes CASSLVRRTYNEQFF.